This T cell receptor beta chain was found in a study of shared clonotypes between healthy human individuals. Per germline, CDR1 SGHTA and CDR2 FQGNSA. Between the trimmed V and J ends, which lost 5 bases and 2 bases, there was a span of 18 bases. The CDR3 is 16 amino acids. Points on this clone: Its antigen remains unidentified.

Sequencing used immunoSEQ multiplex PCR; TCRdb keeps in-frame clones, though not all of them. Among roughly 300,000 clones listed, more than 60% were seen once. Regarding the study as a whole: Rarefaction curves obtained for sorted subsets showed sequencing incomplete despite large depth. Generation probabilities of non-shared clonotypes were lower (relative to those shared by all four donors).

Sequenced material: memory CD4+ T cells sorted from blood. This sample's subset: CD45RA-negative fraction. The chain recombines TRBV7-2 with TRBJ1-2; no clear D gene. This TCR derives from a man younger than 45 in good health. CDR3 in amino acids: CASSPDPGRINYGYTF. The CDR3 DNA follows: TGTGCCAGCAGCCCAGACCCCGGCAGAATAAACTATGGCTACACCTTC.